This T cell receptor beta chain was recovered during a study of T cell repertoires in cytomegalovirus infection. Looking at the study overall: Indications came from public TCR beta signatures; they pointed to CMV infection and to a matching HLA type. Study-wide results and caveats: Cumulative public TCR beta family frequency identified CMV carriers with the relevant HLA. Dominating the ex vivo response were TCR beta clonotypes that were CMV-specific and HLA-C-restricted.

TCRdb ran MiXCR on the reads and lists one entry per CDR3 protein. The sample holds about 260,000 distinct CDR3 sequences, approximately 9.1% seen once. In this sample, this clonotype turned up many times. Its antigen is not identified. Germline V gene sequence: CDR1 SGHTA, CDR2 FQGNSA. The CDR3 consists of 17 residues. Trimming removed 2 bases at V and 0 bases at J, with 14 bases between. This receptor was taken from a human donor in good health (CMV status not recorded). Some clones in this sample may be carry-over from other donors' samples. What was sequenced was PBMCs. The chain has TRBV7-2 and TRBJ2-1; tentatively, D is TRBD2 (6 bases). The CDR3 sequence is CASSLFSGAGSYNEQFF. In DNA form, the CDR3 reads TGTGCCAGCAGCTTATTTAGCGGAGCGGGCTCCTACAATGAGCAGTTCTTC.